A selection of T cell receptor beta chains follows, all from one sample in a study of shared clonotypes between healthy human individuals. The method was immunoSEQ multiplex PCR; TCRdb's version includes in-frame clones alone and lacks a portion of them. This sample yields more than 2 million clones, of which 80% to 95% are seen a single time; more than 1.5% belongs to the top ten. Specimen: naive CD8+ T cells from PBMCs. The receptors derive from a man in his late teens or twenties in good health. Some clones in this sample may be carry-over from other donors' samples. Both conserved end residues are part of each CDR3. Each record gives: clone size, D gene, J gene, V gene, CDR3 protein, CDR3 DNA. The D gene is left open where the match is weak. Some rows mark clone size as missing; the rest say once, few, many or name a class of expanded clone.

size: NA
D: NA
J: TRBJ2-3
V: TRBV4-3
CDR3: CASSQDGIYTDTQYF
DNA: TGCGCCAGCAGCCAAGACGGGATTTACACAGATACGCAGTATTTT

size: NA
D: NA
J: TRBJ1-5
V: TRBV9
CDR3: CASSVGFRGNQPQHF
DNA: TGTGCCAGCAGCGTAGGGTTTAGGGGCAATCAGCCCCAGCATTTT

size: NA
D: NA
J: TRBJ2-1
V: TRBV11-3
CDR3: CASSFRGPGPVEQFF
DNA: TGTGCCAGCAGCTTTAGAGGTCCGGGTCCCGTTGAGCAGTTCTTC

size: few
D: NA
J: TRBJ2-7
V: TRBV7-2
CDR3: CASSADTQSEQYF
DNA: TGTGCCAGCAGCGCCGACACCCAGAGCGAGCAGTACTTC

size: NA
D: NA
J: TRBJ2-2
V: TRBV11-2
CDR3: CASSFLSGMDTGELFF
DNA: TGTGCCAGCAGCTTCTTGTCCGGGATGGACACCGGGGAGCTGTTTTTT

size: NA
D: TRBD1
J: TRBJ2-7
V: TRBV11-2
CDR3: CASSWTGAPYEQYF
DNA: TGTGCCAGCAGCTGGACAGGGGCGCCCTACGAGCAGTACTTC

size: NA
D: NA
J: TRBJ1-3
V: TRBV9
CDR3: CASSVQGLEGNTIYF
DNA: TGTGCCAGCAGCGTCCAGGGCCTAGAGGGAAACACCATATATTTT

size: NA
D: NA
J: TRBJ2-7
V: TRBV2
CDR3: CASSEAESSDEQYF
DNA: TGTGCCAGCAGTGAAGCCGAGTCTAGCGACGAGCAGTACTTC

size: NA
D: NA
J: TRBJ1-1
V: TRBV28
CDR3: CASRIGGQEAFF
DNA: TGTGCCAGCAGGATAGGGGGGCAGGAAGCTTTCTTT

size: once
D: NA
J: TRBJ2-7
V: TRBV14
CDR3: CATQTVTYEQYF
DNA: TGTGCCACCCAGACCGTTACCTACGAGCAGTACTTC

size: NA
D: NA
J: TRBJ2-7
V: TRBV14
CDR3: CASSQRDGLNEQYF
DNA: TGTGCCAGCAGCCAAAGGGACGGACTAAACGAGCAGTACTTC

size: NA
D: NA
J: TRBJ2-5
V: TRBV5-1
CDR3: CASSLELTGVWETQYF
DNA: TGCGCCAGCAGCTTGGAGCTCACGGGGGTTTGGGAGACCCAGTACTTC

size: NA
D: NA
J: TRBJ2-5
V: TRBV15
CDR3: CATSGRTNREKETQYF
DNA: TGTGCCACCAGCGGCAGGACAAACCGGGAGAAAGAGACCCAGTACTTC

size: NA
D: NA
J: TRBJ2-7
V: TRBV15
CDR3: CATSRDSRRGSTYEQYF
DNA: TGTGCCACCAGCAGAGATTCCAGGCGGGGAAGCACCTACGAGCAGTACTTC

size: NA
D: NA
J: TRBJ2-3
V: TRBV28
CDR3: CASSLGASTLSSGADTQYF
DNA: TGTGCCAGCAGTTTAGGGGCGTCGACTCTAAGCTCCGGGGCAGATACGCAGTATTTT

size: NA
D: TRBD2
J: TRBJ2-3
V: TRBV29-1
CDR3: CSGGGLAGAPDTQYF
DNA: TGCAGCGGTGGAGGACTAGCGGGAGCCCCAGATACGCAGTATTTT

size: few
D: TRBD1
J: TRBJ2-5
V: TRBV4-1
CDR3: CASSQAGTGALQLETQYF
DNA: TGCGCCAGCAGCCAGGCCGGGACAGGGGCCTTACAGCTAGAGACCCAGTACTTC

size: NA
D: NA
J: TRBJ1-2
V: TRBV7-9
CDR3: CASSLSSGNYGYTF
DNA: TGTGCCAGCAGCTTATCCTCAGGAAACTATGGCTACACCTTC

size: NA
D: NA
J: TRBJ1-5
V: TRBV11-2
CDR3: CASSLTTGQPQHF
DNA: TGTGCCAGCAGCTTGACGACGGGGCAGCCCCAGCATTTT

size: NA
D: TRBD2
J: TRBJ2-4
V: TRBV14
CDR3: CASSQLVIIGVAGLAKNIQYF
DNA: TGTGCCAGCAGCCAGTTGGTGATCATTGGGGTAGCGGGGTTAGCCAAAAACATTCAGTACTTC

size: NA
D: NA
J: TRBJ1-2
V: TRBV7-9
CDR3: CASSAGQLRGYTF
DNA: TGTGCCAGCAGCGCAGGACAGCTTAGGGGCTACACCTTC

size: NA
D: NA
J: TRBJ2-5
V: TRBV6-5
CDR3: CASSYTPPWIQETQYF
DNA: TGTGCCAGCAGTTACACGCCCCCTTGGATCCAAGAGACCCAGTACTTC

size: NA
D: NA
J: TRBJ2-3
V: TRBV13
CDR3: CASSFRDSATDTQYF
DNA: TGTGCCAGCAGCTTCCGGGACTCTGCCACAGATACGCAGTATTTT

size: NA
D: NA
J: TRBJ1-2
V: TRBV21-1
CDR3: CANKIGPRPANYGYTF
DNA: TGTGCCAACAAAATTGGGCCTCGACCAGCTAACTATGGCTACACCTTC

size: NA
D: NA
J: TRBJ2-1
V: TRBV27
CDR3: CASSLSVGYNEQFF
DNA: TGTGCCAGCAGTTTATCGGTGGGGTACAATGAGCAGTTCTTC

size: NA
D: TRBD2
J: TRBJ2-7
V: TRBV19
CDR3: CASSGGTTSGSSYEQYF
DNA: TGTGCCAGTAGCGGGGGGACTACTAGCGGGAGCTCCTACGAGCAGTACTTC

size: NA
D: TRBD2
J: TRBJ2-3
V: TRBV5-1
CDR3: CASSLALKRGGTDTQYF
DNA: TGCGCCAGCAGCTTGGCATTAAAGCGGGGGGGCACAGATACGCAGTATTTT

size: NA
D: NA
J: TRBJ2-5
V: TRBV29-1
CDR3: CSVDLGPEETQYF
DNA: TGCAGCGTTGACCTAGGGCCCGAAGAGACCCAGTACTTC

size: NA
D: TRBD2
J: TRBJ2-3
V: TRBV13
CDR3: CASSPRTSGRAIDTQYF
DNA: TGTGCCAGCAGCCCGAGGACTAGCGGGAGGGCCATAGATACGCAGTATTTT